This TCR beta chain was observed in a study of T cells in severe cutaneous drug reactions. Looking at the study overall: Blister fluid/cells and PBMC came from acute- or recovery-stage patients. Study observations and caveats: Tolerant-control and healthy-donor PBMC lacked or rarely had the public CDR3 found in blisters.

Carbamazepine had induced Stevens-Johnson syndrome or toxic epidermal necrolysis in the sequenced donors. Blood repertoires came from a few Han Chinese and six or seven European CBZ-SJS/TEN patients. Remarks on this clonotype: Antigen: not known.

Bulk and single-cell libraries used iRepertoire multiplex PCR with TCR subtype-specific primers. For each CDR3 protein, TCRdb gives one entry from its re-call of the multiplex PCR reads, without DNA. The table for this sample gives about 21,000 distinct CDR3 sequences. Specimen: PBMCs. The TCR comes from a human donor with toxic epidermal necrolysis, a severe cutaneous drug reaction.

CDR3 loop: CASRPAQGPPAIYEQYF. V is TRBV7-2 and J is TRBJ2-7; TCRdb lists TRBD2, though no DNA is available to test this call. This CDR3 is built from 17 residues. CDR1 SGHTA and CDR2 FQGNSA come from the germline V gene. Variable domain in full (rest from reference TRBV7-2 and TRBJ2-7): GAGVSQSPSNKVTEKGKDVELRCDPISGHTALYWYRQSLGQGLEFLIYFQGNSAPDKSGLPSDRFSAERTGGSVSTLTIQRTQQEDSAVYLCASRPAQGPPAIYEQYFGPGTRLTVT.